This T cell receptor beta chain was obtained from a study of control samples from healthy donors and cancer patients. Clones were sequenced by immunoSEQ multiplex PCR, and TCRdb holds only the in-frame ones, with some missing. The sample records fewer than 200,000 clones, 85% to 95% being singletons. This sequence originates from a man younger than 30 in good health. The sample comprised blood.

Here the CDR3 reads CASFPGGGFNYGYTF. The DNA of the CDR3 is TGCGCCAGTTTCCCAGGTGGGGGCTTCAACTATGGCTACACCTTC. The J gene is TRBJ1-2, the V gene TRBV5-1, with TRBD1 as a possible D gene (6 bases). The germline gives CDR1 SGHRS, CDR2 YFSETQ. The CDR3 covers 15 residues. With 8 bases removed from V and 2 bases from J, the gap between germline ends came to 19 bases.